This entry concerns a single T cell receptor (beta chain). Its antigen is unidentified. This specimen comes from a study of naive and memory T cell subsets. CMV status came from CD4+ T cell IFNgamma after overnight CMV lysate stimulation of fresh PBMCs. Cells stained for CD3, CD4, CD8, CD45RA, CD27 and viability were sorted into four CD45RA/CD27 subsets. Study-level points and caveats: Especially in CD8 cells, naive repertoires contained a few larger clonotypes, possibly CD45RA-re-expressing memory cells.

The beta constant-region primer was an equimolar mix of two oligonucleotides covering TRBC1 and TRBC2. Four rounds of PCR amplified the ligated cDNA using nested alpha and beta constant-region primers plus SP2. TCRdb fed the UMI-ligation and nested PCR reads into MiXCR, producing one record per CDR3 protein. The table has roughly 150,000 distinct CDR3 sequences, approximately 21% seen once. The receptor was isolated from a human donor in good health. The sample consisted of naive CD8+ T cells from blood.

This chain's CDR3 is CASSQSVREGYNEQFF. The DNA for the CDR3 is TGCGCCAGCAGCCAATCAGTCCGGGAGGGGTACAATGAGCAGTTCTTC. This chain uses TRBV4-3 with TRBJ2-1; TRBD2 agrees at 8 bases. The trim removed 2 bases at V and 4 bases at J, leaving 7 bases unmatched. Germline V gene lookup returns CDR1 LGHNA and CDR2 YSLEER. The CDR3 extends over 16 amino acids.